This T cell receptor beta chain comes out of a study of blood T cell repertoires in COVID-19. The Seattle site enrolled patients during active infection and followed them longitudinally. The data were produced by immunoSEQ multiplex PCR, yet TCRdb's version contains in-frame clones alone and is incomplete. Among 68,000 or so clones, 91% were seen once, and the ten largest hold less than 9%. Germline V lookup: CDR1 SGHDT, CDR2 YYEEEE. This CDR3 spans 13 amino acids. Between the trimmed V and J ends, which lost 6 bases and 4 bases, there was a span of 13 bases. V gene TRBV5-6 combines with J gene TRBJ2-5, with a possible D match to TRBD1 (6 bases). Source material: peripheral blood. This sequence was found in a man aged 35 to 55 with COVID-19, enrolled during active disease. DNA of the CDR3: TGTGCCAGCAATGACAGGAGAATAGAGACCCAGTACTTC. It specifies CASNDRRIETQYF. The full variable domain, in which reference TRBV5-6 and TRBJ2-5 provide the parts outside the CDR3, is DAGVTQSPTHLIKTRGQQVTLRCSPKSGHDTVSWYQQALGQGPQFIFQYYEEEERQRGNFPDRFSGHQFPNYSSELNVNALLLGDSALYLCASNDRRIETQYFGPGTRLLVL.